The 20 T cell receptor beta chains in this list originate from one sample, sequenced in a study of control samples from healthy donors and cancer patients. Repertoires were generated with immunoSEQ multiplex PCR, while TCRdb's copy carries only in-frame clones and drops some. Here the sample spans 400,000 to 450,000 clones, about nine tenths being singletons. Specimen: PBMCs. These receptors came from a middle-aged man with head and neck cancer.

The chain couples TRBV9 to TRBJ2-1; TRBD1 matches at 8 bases. V shed 2 bases, J shed 2 bases, and the junction held 9 bases outside the gene matches. The CDR3 spans 17 residues. The germline gives CDR1 SGDLS, CDR2 YYNGEE. The CDR3 loop reads CASSVPTAGGPYNEQFF. Written as DNA, the CDR3 is TGTGCCAGCAGCGTGCCAACTGCAGGGGGCCCCTACAATGAGCAGTTCTTC.

The table lists this clone with a count of one. The chain recombines TRBV20-1 with TRBJ1-5; 12 bases line up with TRBD1. J lost 6 bases, V lost 3 bases, and 6 bases had no gene match. CDR3 length: 15 residues. CDR1 is DFQATT, CDR2 SNEGSKA, per germline (reference sequence). In nucleotides, the CDR3 is TGCAGTGCTAGTCCGGGACAGGGGGCAAGTCAGCCCCAGCATTTT. Its translation: CSASPGQGASQPQHF.

The CDR3 coding sequence is TGTGCCAGCAGTGAGAGGCTTCAGCCCCAGCATTTT. It translates to CASSERLQPQHF. J is TRBJ1-5 and V is TRBV2; D not resolved. Trimming pared 3 bases from V and 6 bases from J, leaving 6 bases between. CDR1 SNHLY and CDR2 FYNNEI come from the germline V gene. The CDR3 extends over 12 amino acids.

The J gene is TRBJ2-1, the V gene TRBV24-1, with TRBD2 identical over 8 bases. The CDR3 runs 16 residues. Germline CDR1 KGHDR, CDR2 SFDVKD. Trimming took 5 bases from V and 9 from J; bases not matched to a gene: 14. For the CDR3, the DNA is TGTGCCACCAGTGTATATACCGGGACTAGTCTTCGTGAGCAGTTCTTC. It translates to CATSVYTGTSLREQFF.

The chain combines TRBV28 with TRBJ2-7; a weak D match, TRBD2 (6 bases). The germline CDR1 and CDR2 sequences are MDHEN and SYDVKM. The CDR3 totals 15 residues. The V and J ends lost 5 bases and 6 bases respectively, with 20 bases between them. CDR3 loop: CASSPFGGDLREQYF. CDR3 DNA sequence: TGTGCCAGCAGTCCCTTCGGGGGAGACCTTCGCGAGCAGTACTTC.

The chain employs TRBV30 and TRBJ2-7; D unclear. The V end was cut by 0 bases, the J end by 3 bases, with 9 bases between. The CDR3 totals 13 residues. Germline V gene sequence: CDR1 GTSNPN, CDR2 SVGIG (reference sequence). The CDR3 here is CAWSVGEDYEQYF. The CDR3 DNA reads TGTGCCTGGAGTGTCGGAGAGGACTACGAGCAGTACTTC.

V is TRBV18 and J is TRBJ2-1; perhaps TRBD1 as D (7 bases). CDR1 KGHSH and CDR2 LQKENI come from the germline V gene. V shed 5 bases and J shed 0 bases, with 17 bases lying between them. CDR3 size: 17 residues. This CDR3 is CASSAGQSIVSYNEQFF. DNA of the CDR3: TGTGCCAGCTCAGCGGGACAGTCAATCGTCTCCTACAATGAGCAGTTCTTC.

The V gene is TRBV15, the J gene TRBJ1-2; D may be TRBD1 (5 bases). The CDR3 covers 16 residues. Trimming removed 8 bases at V and 0 bases at J, with 19 bases between. Per germline, CDR1 LNHNV and CDR2 YYDKDF (reference sequence). In DNA, the CDR3 is TGTGCCACCCACTCGGCAACTACAGGTACTAACTATGGCTACACCTTC. It specifies CATHSATTGTNYGYTF. Complete variable domain (other parts from reference TRBV15 and TRBJ1-2): DAMVIQNPRYQVTQFGKPVTLSCSQTLNHNVMYWYQQKSSQAPKLLFHYYDKDFNNEADTPDNFQSRRPNTSFCFLDIRSPGLGDTAMYLCATHSATTGTNYGYTFGSGTRLTVV.

The chain employs TRBV6-6 and TRBJ2-2; possibly TRBD1 for D (6 bases). The ends were cut back, 8 bases at V and 1 base at J, with 20 bases in the middle. This CDR3 spans 17 amino acids. Germline values: CDR1 MNHNY, CDR2 SVGAGI (reference sequence). DNA of the CDR3: TGTGCCAGCGGTCACGCCGGGACACTTATGAACACCGGGGAGCTGTTTTTT. Translating it yields CASGHAGTLMNTGELFF.

The chain carries TRBV29-1 and TRBJ1-3, with D possibly matching TRBD1 (5 bases). The CDR3 has 13 residues. V lost 4 bases and J lost 3, with 10 bases in between. Germline values: CDR1 SQVTM, CDR2 ANQGSEA. The CDR3 DNA reads as TGCAGCGTTGTCGGGGGACTTGGAAACACCATATATTTT. Amino acid sequence: CSVVGGLGNTIYF.

The chain employs TRBV30 and TRBJ1-5; TRBD1 might be the D (5 bases). CDR1 is GTSNPN, CDR2 SVGIG, per germline (reference sequence). The CDR3 has 12 amino acids. The V end was cut by 2 bases, the J end by 5 bases, with 7 bases between. The CDR3 DNA follows: TGTGCCTGGAGTTCAGGGCATCAGCCCCAGCATTTT. This translates into CAWSSGHQPQHF.

The J gene is TRBJ1-2, the V gene TRBV19; no clear D. V gave up 6 bases and J gave up 1 base, with 9 bases separating them. The CDR3 is 13 amino acids. The germline CDR1 and CDR2 sequences are LNHDA and SQIVND (reference sequence). The DNA of the CDR3 is TGTGCCAGTAGGACACGACTTAACTATGGCTACACCTTC. Its translation: CASRTRLNYGYTF.

In nucleotides, the CDR3 is TGTGCCAGCAGCAGGACGGGGAACACTGAAGCTTTCTTT. It is translated as CASSRTGNTEAFF. The chain joins TRBV28 to TRBJ1-1; D is unresolved. The CDR3 covers 13 residues. CDR1 MDHEN and CDR2 SYDVKM come from the germline V gene. Trimming shortened V by 6 bases and J by 1 base, and 9 bases separated the two germline ends.

The rearrangement joins TRBV4-3 to TRBJ1-1; D uncertain. This CDR3 has 15 residues. Deletions cut 0 bases from V and 1 base from J, with 9 bases between. Germline assignment: CDR1 LGHNA and CDR2 YSLEER. The DNA of the CDR3 is TGCGCCAGCAGCCAAGATTGGGTGGGGAACACTGAAGCTTTCTTT. This codes for CASSQDWVGNTEAFF.

The chain links TRBV7-6 to TRBJ1-4; no definite D call. The CDR3 has 16 residues. Between the trimmed V and J ends, which lost 4 bases and 6 bases, there was a span of 18 bases. Germline assignment: CDR1 SGHVS and CDR2 FNYEAQ. CDR3 sequence (DNA): TGTGCCAGCAGCTGGATAGCGGGCGGGCAGGATGAAAAACTGTTTTTT. Encoded protein: CASSWIAGGQDEKLFF.

The rearrangement links TRBV28 to TRBJ1-2; 9 bases fit TRBD1. The CDR3 totals 16 residues. The junction had 6 bases not matched to a gene; V was cut back by 4 bases and J by 0 bases. The germline CDR1 and CDR2 sequences are MDHEN and SYDVKM. CDR3: CASSSGQGNTNYGYTF. The CDR3 DNA follows: TGTGCCAGCAGTTCGGGACAGGGTAACACTAACTATGGCTACACCTTC.

This sequence joins TRBV6-5 and TRBJ2-2; D is tentatively TRBD1 or TRBD2 (7 bases each). The V gene's germline CDR1 is MNHEY and CDR2 SVGAGI. V gave up 10 bases and J gave up 7 bases, with 19 bases separating them. The CDR3 contains 14 residues. In nucleotides, the CDR3 is TGTGCCACCGTGGGAGACAGGGAGGGCGGGGAGCTGTTTTTT. It specifies CATVGDREGGELFF.

The rearrangement links TRBV7-3 to TRBJ2-1; 9 bases agree with TRBD1. CDR3 length: 13 amino acids. The germline CDR1 and CDR2 sequences are SGHTA and FQGTGA. The J segment lost 8 bases and the V segment lost 10 bases, leaving 9 bases of the junction unmatched. The CDR3 nucleotides are TGTGCCACATCGCTCCGGACAGGGGATGAGCAGTTCTTC. Translation gives CATSLRTGDEQFF.

This chain links TRBV10-3 with TRBJ2-5, with D hard to call. The CDR3 is 11 residues long. In germline, CDR1 is ENHRY, CDR2 SYGVKD. V dropped 10 bases and J dropped 4 bases, with 10 bases sitting between them. CDR3 sequence: CATAVGETQYF. The CDR3 nucleotides read TGTGCCACCGCCGTGGGAGAGACCCAGTACTTC.

This clone was counted a single time. This chain joins TRBV6-5 and TRBJ1-1; D remains ambiguous. The V end lost 2 bases, the J end lost 0 bases, and 4 bases lay between the germline ends. The length of the CDR3 is 13 residues. Germline V gene data show CDR1 as MNHEY and CDR2 as SVGAGI. As DNA, the CDR3 is TGTGCCAGCAGTTACGTGTTGAACACTGAAGCTTTCTTT. Its protein is CASSYVLNTEAFF.